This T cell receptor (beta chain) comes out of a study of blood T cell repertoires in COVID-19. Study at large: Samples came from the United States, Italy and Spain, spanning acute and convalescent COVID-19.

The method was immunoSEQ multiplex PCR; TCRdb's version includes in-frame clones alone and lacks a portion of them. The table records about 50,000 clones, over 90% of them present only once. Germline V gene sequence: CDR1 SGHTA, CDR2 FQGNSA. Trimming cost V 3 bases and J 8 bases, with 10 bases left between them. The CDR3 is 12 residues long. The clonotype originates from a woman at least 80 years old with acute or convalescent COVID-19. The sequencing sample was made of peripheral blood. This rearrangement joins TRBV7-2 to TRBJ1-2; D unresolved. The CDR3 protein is CASSFPSLGYTF. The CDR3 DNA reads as TGTGCCAGCAGCTTTCCCTCCTTGGGCTACACCTTC.